The T cell receptor (beta chain) under discussion was sequenced for a study of blood T cell repertoires in COVID-19 (dated by TCRdb to 2019 to 2021). Looking at the study overall: Samples covering the acute and convalescent phases of COVID-19 were provided by collaborators in the United States, Italy and Spain. The prospective study material was composed of cDNA or gDNA derived from T cells, B-cell-depleted T cells, or PBMCs. Sample metadata almost always included a de-identified subject ID, COVID-19 status, age in years and sex. Deeply sampled blood TCRbeta repertoires from subjects exposed to, actively infected with, or recovered from COVID-19 were included in the dataset. Samples were obtained from the ongoing ImmuneRACE study (first 160 participants) and from over a thousand subjects provided by 6 global collaborators. The repertoires were made available in a free public database intended to serve as a resource for research on the immune response to SARS-CoV-2. Where available, HLA class I and class II types were taken from metadata supplied by the sample provider and were not determined by assay-based typing.

Whole blood was collected in K2EDTA tubes by collaborating institutions according to the institutions' own protocols. For TCRbeta analysis, collaborator samples were shipped as frozen whole blood, as isolated PBMCs, or as DNA extracted from either sample type. This clone was detected ten times or more. This clone's antigen is unknown. Base qualities are missing; no much larger clone stands one base away. CDR1 is given as LGHDT and CDR2 as YNNKEL, both from the germline V gene (reference sequence). The CDR3 numbers 15 residues from cysteine through phenylalanine. Of the read, only the CDR3 DNA is kept; its 45 bases are in frame from base 1. The germline ends are 12 bases apart after V is trimmed by 4 bases and J by 2 bases. TCRbeta CDR3 regions were amplified from genomic DNA using the immunoSEQ Assay, a bias-controlled multiplex PCR. Processing in the source paper ran as follows. Nucleated cell counts per sample were estimated from amplification of reference gene primers within the assay. To quantify the absolute abundance of each unique TCRbeta CDR3 rearrangement, sequence reads were collapsed and filtered. For each sample, productive Simpson clonality was calculated by taking the square root of Simpson's diversity index across productive rearrangements. TCRdb obtained this table from immuneACCESS and retained in-frame rearrangements with V and J assigned. These tables miss some clones; where compared with another copy, unresolved V genes account for less than half of the shortfall, and the remainder is unexplained. Clonal size and the V and J genes are those of that table, whereas D and trimming came from the DNA. The sample contains under 150,000 clones, roughly 77% of them found a single time. Roughly 4.5% of the sample is taken by the ten largest.

General findings and caveats noted by the study authors: Clinical and demographic metadata were provided uncurated, with the amount varying by source and participant.

Material: peripheral blood. The receptor was derived from a man aged 55 to 70 with acute or convalescent COVID-19. The sequence links TRBV3-1 (or the pseudogene TRBV3-2) to TRBJ1-3, with TRBD1 as a weak D call on 5 bases. The DNA sequence is as follows: TGTGCCAGCAGCCCCCAGGTCAGGGCTGGAAACACCATATATTTT. Its protein product is CASSPQVRAGNTIYF.